This T cell receptor beta chain was sequenced during a study of blood T cell repertoires in COVID-19. Across the whole study: COVID-19 samples, acute and convalescent, were from the United States, Italy and Spain.

Measured with immunoSEQ multiplex PCR; TCRdb has only the in-frame clones, and not every one. The sample has some 190,000 clones, 70% to 90% seen once; the top ten hold 15% to 20%. With V trimmed by 2 bases and J by 9 bases, 14 bases remained unmatched. This CDR3 has 16 amino acids. Germline loops: CDR1 ENHRY, CDR2 SYGVKD. Sequencing input: peripheral blood. This clonotype originated in a person in their 70s with COVID-19, enrolled during active disease. The rearrangement joins TRBV10-3 to TRBJ2-3; 7 bases agree with TRBD2. Written as DNA, the CDR3 is TGTGCCATCAGTGAGCAGGTGACTAGCAGTCTTGGGACGCAGTATTTT. It is translated as CAISEQVTSSLGTQYF.